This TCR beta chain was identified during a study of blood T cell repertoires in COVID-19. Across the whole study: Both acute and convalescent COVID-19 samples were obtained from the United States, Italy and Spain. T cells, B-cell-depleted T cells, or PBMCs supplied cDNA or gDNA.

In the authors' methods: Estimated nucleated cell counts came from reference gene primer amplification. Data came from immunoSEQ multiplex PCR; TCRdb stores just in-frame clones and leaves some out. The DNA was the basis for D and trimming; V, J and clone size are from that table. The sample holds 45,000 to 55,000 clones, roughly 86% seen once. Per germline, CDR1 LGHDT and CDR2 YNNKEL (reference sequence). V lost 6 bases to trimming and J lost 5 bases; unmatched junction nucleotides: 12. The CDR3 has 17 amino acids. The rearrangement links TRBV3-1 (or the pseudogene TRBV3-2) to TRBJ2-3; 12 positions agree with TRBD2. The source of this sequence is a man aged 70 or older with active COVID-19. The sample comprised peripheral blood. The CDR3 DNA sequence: TGTGCCAGCAGTAAACGGACTAGCGGGGCCGCGGGAGATACGCAGTATTTT. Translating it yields CASSKRTSGAAGDTQYF.